A single sample is the source of the 23 T cell receptor beta chains below, sequenced in a study of T cells after yellow fever vaccination. MiXCR, applied by TCRdb to the 5' RACE reads, yields one record per CDR3 protein. The sample yields about 160,000 distinct CDR3 sequences, about a tenth seen once. Here the sequenced sample was CD8+ T cells sorted from PBMCs, taken 45 days after the yellow fever booster vaccination. The receptors come from a man aged 18 to 29 who received the YFV17D yellow fever vaccine.

This clonotype was seen repeatedly, ten times or more. The chain is built from TRBV4-3 and TRBJ1-2, with D tentatively TRBD1 (5 bases). The V end was cut by 0 bases, the J end by 4 bases, with 21 bases between. Germline values: CDR1 LGHNA, CDR2 YSLEER. The CDR3 has 18 amino acids. CDR3 loop: CASSQDSSLGGRRYGYTF. DNA of the CDR3: TGCGCCAGCAGCCAAGATTCATCCCTCGGGGGGAGACGCTATGGCTACACCTTC.

This chain connects TRBV4-3 to TRBJ2-7; 9 nucleotides agree with TRBD1. With 3 bases clipped from V and 4 bases from J, the junction kept 10 bases outside the gene matches. The CDR3 runs to 16 residues. Germline V lookup: CDR1 LGHNA, CDR2 YSLEER. The CDR3 spells CASSQYLGQGLYEQYF. The CDR3 nucleotides are TGCGCCAGCAGCCAGTACCTGGGACAGGGTCTTTACGAGCAGTACTTC.

The chain links TRBV6-5 to TRBJ2-2, with D perhaps matching TRBD1 (5 bases). Germline V gene data show CDR1 as MNHEY and CDR2 as SVGAGI. The V and J ends lost 4 bases and 2 bases respectively, with 14 bases between them. CDR3 length: 16 residues. CDR3 region: CASSSETAYNTGELFF. In nucleotides, the CDR3 is TGTGCCAGCAGTTCCGAGACAGCTTATAACACCGGGGAGCTGTTTTTT.

The chain is built from TRBV6-5 and TRBJ2-2; the D is unclear. V was clipped by 0 bases and J by 7 bases, with 9 bases between them. The V gene's germline CDR1 is MNHEY and CDR2 SVGAGI. The CDR3 runs to 14 residues. This chain's CDR3 is CASSYSTTGGELFF. For the CDR3, the DNA is TGTGCCAGCAGTTACTCGACAACTGGCGGGGAGCTGTTTTTT.

This clonotype was picked up many times. The V and J genes are TRBV12-3 or TRBV12-4 and TRBJ2-3, with unresolved D. The CDR3 loop spans 17 amino acids. The ends were cut back, 7 bases at V and 4 bases at J, with 24 bases in the middle. CDR3 coding DNA: TGTGCCAGCACCTCCGGATATTACGGGTACAGTGCAGATACGCAGTATTTT. Translated, it gives CASTSGYYGYSADTQYF.

This clonotype came up many times. V and J are TRBV5-5 and TRBJ1-6; D remains ambiguous. Germline CDR1 and CDR2: SGHKS and YYEKEE (reference sequence). The CDR3 covers 15 residues. Trimming took 2 bases from V and 10 from J, leaving 16 bases between them. CDR3 loop: CASSFSSGVMSPLHF. In nucleotides, the CDR3 is TGTGCCAGCAGCTTCAGTTCCGGGGTTATGTCACCCCTCCACTTT.

The CDR3 DNA is TGTGCCAGCAGCCAAGATAGTAGGGGTTGGAGCAATCAGCCCCAGCATTTT. It codes for CASSQDSRGWSNQPQHF. The rearrangement uses TRBV3-1 and TRBJ1-5, with D possibly matching TRBD1 (5 bases). The germline V and J ends were trimmed by 0 bases and 1 base, with 13 bases remaining between them. This CDR3 is 17 amino acids long. Germline values: CDR1 LGHDT, CDR2 YNNKEL (reference sequence).

This clonotype was counted a few times. The chain employs TRBV11-2 and TRBJ2-2; D perhaps matches TRBD1 (6 bases). Germline CDR1 and CDR2: SGHAT and FQNNGV. This CDR3 is built from 19 residues. The V and J ends lost 5 bases and 3 bases respectively, with 25 bases between them. The CDR3 DNA sequence: TGTGCCAGCAGCCACCCCGGGCGTCACAGGGCCCTGGACACCGGGGAGCTGTTTTTT. This gives the protein CASSHPGRHRALDTGELFF.

This clonotype turned up a few times. The CDR3 DNA reads as TGTGCCTGGAGTGTACGATCGGATACGCAGTATTTT. Residues: CAWSVRSDTQYF. This chain connects TRBV30 to TRBJ2-3; D unresolved. CDR3 length: 12 residues. V dropped 0 bases and J dropped 6 bases, with 7 bases sitting between them. Germline CDR1 and CDR2: GTSNPN and SVGIG (reference sequence).

The V gene is TRBV7-2, the J gene TRBJ2-3; D might be TRBD1 or TRBD2, each matching 7 bases. V lost 5 bases and J 3 bases, leaving 18 bases between the germline ends. The V gene's germline CDR1 is SGHTA and CDR2 FQGNSA. The CDR3 contains 16 residues. CDR3 nucleotides: TGTGCCAGCAGCCTCACCCAGGGGGGGGCGACAGATACGCAGTATTTT. Its translation: CASSLTQGGATDTQYF.

There are a few counts of this clonotype. One junction end does not reproduce the germline sequence, and a read error may be involved. This chain links TRBV29-1 with TRBJ2-5, with D possibly matching TRBD2 (6 bases). Germline CDR1 SQVTM, CDR2 ANQGSEA. CDR3 length: 13 amino acids. For the CDR3, the DNA is TGCAGCGGTGAAGGAGGGGCTGTGGAGACCCAGTACTTC. This codes for CSGEGGAVETQYF. Based on the CDR3 plus reference TRBV29-1 and TRBJ2-5, the full variable domain is SAVISQKPSRDICQRGTSLTIQCQVDSQVTMMFWYRQQPGQSLTLIATANQGSEATYESGFVIDKFPISRPNLTFSTLTVSNMSPEDSSIYLCSGEGGAVETQYFGPGTRLLVL.

This clonotype was counted a few times. The CDR3 DNA reads TGTGCCAGCAGCGTACCAACAGGGGCCTACAATGAGCAGTTCTTC. Translating it yields CASSVPTGAYNEQFF. The chain couples TRBV9 to TRBJ2-1, with 7 bases that match TRBD1. Losses at the gene ends were 1 base for V and 2 bases for J; bases not matched to a gene: 3. The CDR3 length is 15 residues. Germline lookup yields CDR1 SGDLS and CDR2 YYNGEE.

The chain recombines TRBV29-1 with TRBJ2-7, with TRBD1 matching over 8 bases. The trim removed 6 bases at V and 1 base at J, leaving 8 bases unmatched. The CDR3 totals 14 residues. From germline, CDR1 is SQVTM and CDR2 ANQGSEA. CDR3 loop: CSVLDRGFSYEQYF. The CDR3 region has the DNA TGCAGCGTATTAGACAGGGGATTTTCCTACGAGCAGTACTTC.

The chain uses TRBV30 and TRBJ2-1; 8 nucleotides line up with TRBD2. Germline lookup yields CDR1 GTSNPN and CDR2 SVGIG (reference sequence). V gave up 7 bases and J gave up 7 bases; unmatched junction bases: 9. CDR3 length: 13 amino acids. In nucleotides, the CDR3 is TGTGCCTTCTACGTAGCGGGGACGAATGAGCAGTTCTTC. This sequence encodes CAFYVAGTNEQFF.

The rearrangement links TRBV7-9 to TRBJ2-1, with TRBD2 as a possible D gene (7 bases). There are 15 residues in the CDR3. Per the germline V gene, CDR1 is SEHNR and CDR2 is FQNEAQ (reference sequence). Deletions cut 4 bases from V and 5 bases from J, with 15 bases between. Here the CDR3 reads CASSSAGAMNNEQFF. CDR3 sequence (DNA): TGTGCCAGCAGCTCGGCGGGGGCCATGAACAATGAGCAGTTCTTC.

A few counts support this clonotype. The chain uses TRBV4-1 and TRBJ1-2; D is undetermined. V lost 6 bases and J 8 bases, leaving 19 bases between the germline ends. Per germline, CDR1 MGHRA and CDR2 YSYEKL. The CDR3 spans 14 residues. CDR3 loop: CASSQRRVLVGYTF. CDR3 coding DNA: TGCGCCAGCAGTCAAAGGCGCGTATTGGTAGGCTACACCTTC.

This clonotype was detected a few times. The chain links TRBV4-1 to TRBJ2-7, with D maybe TRBD2 (5 bases). This CDR3 comprises 13 residues. Germline assignment: CDR1 MGHRA and CDR2 YSYEKL. V was trimmed by 1 base and J by 5 bases, leaving 9 bases between them. The DNA of the CDR3 is TGCGCCAGCAGCCAAGTGTCCGGGGACGAGCAGTACTTC. Encoded protein: CASSQVSGDEQYF.

The chain has TRBV12-3 or TRBV12-4 and TRBJ1-5, with TRBD1 matching over 7 bases. J gave up 1 base and V 5 bases, and 8 bases lay outside the gene matches. The CDR3 is 16 residues long. The CDR3 DNA is TGTGCCAGCAGTACCCGATCCAGGGGGAGCAATCAGCCCCAGCATTTT. It is translated as CASSTRSRGSNQPQHF.

This clonotype was counted a few times. This chain joins TRBV6-5 and TRBJ2-1, with TRBD2 matching 8 bases. CDR3 length: 17 amino acids. The trim removed 2 bases at V and 0 bases at J, leaving 6 bases unmatched. Germline V gene sequence: CDR1 MNHEY, CDR2 SVGAGI. Here the CDR3 DNA reads TGTGCCAGCAGTTACGCTAGCGGGCCCAGCTCCTACAATGAGCAGTTCTTC. This encodes CASSYASGPSSYNEQFF.

The chain has TRBV4-1 and TRBJ2-7, with D possibly matching TRBD1 (6 bases). Trimming took 4 bases from V and 2 from J, leaving 15 bases between them. The CDR3 has 15 amino acids. Per germline, CDR1 MGHRA and CDR2 YSYEKL. The CDR3 region is CASSPTQTGPYEQYF. The CDR3 DNA follows: TGCGCCAGCAGCCCTACCCAGACAGGCCCCTACGAGCAGTACTTC.

This chain links TRBV7-3 with TRBJ2-3; a possible D gene is TRBD2 (5 bases). Germline CDR1 and CDR2: SGHTA and FQGTGA. The CDR3 runs to 12 residues. Trimming took off 6 bases at V and 10 bases at J, with 14 bases between the two ends. CDR3 DNA sequence: TGTGCCAGCAGTTTTACGCCCGGGGCGCAGTATTTT. It is translated as CASSFTPGAQYF. Supplemented by reference TRBV7-3 and TRBJ2-3, the full variable domain reads GAGVSQTPSNKVTEKGKYVELRCDPISGHTALYWYRQSLGQGPEFLIYFQGTGAADDSGLPNDRFFAVRPEGSVSTLKIQRTERGDSAVYLCASSFTPGAQYFGPGTRLTVL.

The chain is built from TRBV20-1 and TRBJ1-1; unclear D gene. The CDR3 contains 13 residues. The V gene lost 3 bases and the J gene lost 1 base, with 9 bases spanning the gap. From germline, CDR1 is DFQATT and CDR2 SNEGSKA (reference sequence). Written as DNA, the CDR3 is TGCAGTGCTAGTGCTTACTGGAACACTGAAGCTTTCTTT. This codes for CSASAYWNTEAFF.

A few counts support this clonotype. The chain joins TRBV27 to TRBJ1-2, with D uncertain. Germline CDR1 MNHEY, CDR2 SMNVEV (reference sequence). CDR3 length equals 15 residues. Trimming removed 3 bases at V and 5 bases at J, with 16 bases between. CDR3 region: CASSFSGHNGYGYTF. As DNA, the CDR3 is TGTGCCAGCAGTTTTTCCGGGCACAATGGGTATGGCTACACCTTC.